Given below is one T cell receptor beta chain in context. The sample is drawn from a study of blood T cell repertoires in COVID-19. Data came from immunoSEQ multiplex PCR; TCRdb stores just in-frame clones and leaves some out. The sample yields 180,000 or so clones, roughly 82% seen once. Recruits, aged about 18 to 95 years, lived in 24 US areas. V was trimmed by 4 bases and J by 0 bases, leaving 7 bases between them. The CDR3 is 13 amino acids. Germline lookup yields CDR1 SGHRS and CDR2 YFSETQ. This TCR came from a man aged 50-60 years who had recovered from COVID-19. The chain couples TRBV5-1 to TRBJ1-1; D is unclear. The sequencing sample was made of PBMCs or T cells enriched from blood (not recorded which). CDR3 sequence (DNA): TGCGCCAGCAGCCTCCAGATGAACACTGAAGCTTTCTTT. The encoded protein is CASSLQMNTEAFF. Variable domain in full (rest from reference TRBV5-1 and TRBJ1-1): KAGVTQTPRYLIKTRGQQVTLSCSPISGHRSVSWYQQTPGQGLQFLFEYFSETQRNKGNFPGRFSGRQFSNSRSEMNVSTLELGDSALYLCASSLQMNTEAFFGQGTRLTVV.